These 28 T cell receptor beta chains were all obtained from the same sample, sequenced in a study of blood T cell repertoires in COVID-19. Measured with immunoSEQ multiplex PCR; TCRdb has only the in-frame clones, and not every one. This repertoire shows 85,000 to 100,000 clones, roughly 80% found once; its top ten account for approximately 22%. The sample comprised peripheral blood. These receptors came from a human donor in a cohort sampled during active COVID-19.

The rearrangement uses TRBV21-1 and TRBJ2-3; TRBD2, as called in the table, went unchecked against the DNA. TRBV21-1 is an annotated pseudogene. The CDR3 sequence is 20 residues long. The CDR3 region has the DNA TGTGCCAGCAGCACGACTAGCGGGCCCCCCACCTCACTCTACACAGATACGCAGTATTTT. Its protein is CASSTTSGPPTSLYTDTQYF.

The CDR3 here is CASSSGGRSGLEQFF. In DNA, the CDR3 is TGTGCCAGCAGTTCCGGGGGTAGGTCGGGCCTTGAGCAGTTCTTC. The V call is TRBV28, the J call TRBJ2-1; possibly TRBD2 for D (6 bases). Germline-derived CDR1 and CDR2 are MDHEN and SYDVKM. Trimming took 4 bases from V and 9 from J, leaving 19 bases between them. The CDR3 runs 15 residues.

This clone appeared many times. CDR3 coding DNA: TGTGCCAGCAGTGCCTCCGGGAACCACGAGCAGTACTTC. Translated: CASSASGNHEQYF. This rearrangement joins TRBV6-6 to TRBJ2-7; weak D call: TRBD2 (5 bases). In germline, CDR1 is MNHNY, CDR2 SVGAGI (reference sequence). This CDR3 is 13 amino acids long. Trimming removed 5 bases from V and 5 bases from J, with 13 bases in between.

This chain joins TRBV18 and TRBJ2-7; 9 bases align to TRBD2. CDR1 is KGHSH and CDR2 is LQKENI in the germline V gene. J lost 6 bases, V lost 3 bases, and 3 bases had no gene match. The length of the CDR3 is 13 residues. The CDR3 sequence: CASSPGGGGEQYF. As DNA, the CDR3 is TGTGCCAGCTCACCCGGCGGGGGGGGCGAGCAGTACTTC. Full variable domain (rest looked up from reference TRBV18 and TRBJ2-7): NAGVMQNPRHLVRRRGQEARLRCSPMKGHSHVYWYRQLPEEGLKFMVYLQKENIIDESGMPKERFSAEFPKEGPSILRIQQVVRGDSAAYFCASSPGGGGEQYFGPGTRLTVT.

The chain combines TRBV19 with TRBJ2-5; 9 nucleotides agree with TRBD2. Per germline, CDR1 LNHDA and CDR2 SQIVND (reference sequence). Trimming took 4 bases from V and 2 from J; bases not matched to a gene: 8. The CDR3 runs to 16 residues. The CDR3 loop is CASSNPSGKGQETQYF. The CDR3 DNA reads TGTGCCAGTAGTAACCCTAGCGGGAAGGGGCAAGAGACCCAGTACTTC. The variable domain in full, with the rest retrieved from reference TRBV19 and TRBJ2-5, is DGGITQSPKYLFRKEGQNVTLSCEQNLNHDAMYWYRQDPGQGLRLIYYSQIVNDFQKGDIAEGYSVSREKKESFPLTVTSAQKNPTAFYLCASSNPSGKGQETQYFGPGTRLLVL.

V is TRBV2 and J is TRBJ2-1; 7 positions agree with TRBD2. The V and J ends lost 5 bases and 1 base, in that order; junction bases with no gene match: 5. Germline CDR1 reads SNHLY; CDR2 reads FYNNEI. The CDR3 totals 15 residues. CDR3 in amino acids: CASSLTSASYNEQFF. CDR3 sequence (DNA): TGTGCCAGCAGTTTAACTAGCGCATCCTACAATGAGCAGTTCTTC.

The CDR3 here is CASSIDRVSGANVLTF. The CDR3 DNA reads as TGTGCCAGTAGTATAGATCGGGTCTCTGGGGCCAACGTCCTGACTTTC. The chain couples TRBV19 to TRBJ2-6; D gene ambiguous. V dropped 0 bases and J dropped 0 bases, with 6 bases sitting between them. CDR1 and CDR2 from the germline V gene are LNHDA and SQIVND (reference sequence). This CDR3 has 16 residues. Drawing the rest from reference TRBV19 and TRBJ2-6, the complete variable domain is DGGITQSPKYLFRKEGQNVTLSCEQNLNHDAMYWYRQDPGQGLRLIYYSQIVNDFQKGDIAEGYSVSREKKESFPLTVTSAQKNPTAFYLCASSIDRVSGANVLTFGAGSRLTVL.

The rearrangement joins TRBV19 to TRBJ2-3; 9 bases agree with TRBD2. The CDR3 contains 18 residues. The V gene end was trimmed by 0 bases and the J gene end by 6 bases; junction bases not matched to a gene: 13. CDR1 is LNHDA, CDR2 SQIVND, per germline (reference sequence). CDR3 in amino acids: CASSIDPAGGPGRDTQYF. DNA of the CDR3: TGTGCCAGTAGTATAGATCCAGCGGGAGGTCCTGGAAGGGATACGCAGTATTTT.

The chain links TRBV11-2 to TRBJ2-3; D not certain. This CDR3 is built from 15 residues. CDR1 and CDR2 (germline): SGHAT, FQNNGV. Trimming left V 1 base short and J 2 bases short, with 10 bases between. CDR3 DNA: TGTGCCAGCAGCTTAGGGGCCTATAACACAGATACGCAGTATTTT. It encodes CASSLGAYNTDTQYF.

The V call is TRBV5-1, the J call TRBJ2-7; 7 nucleotides align to TRBD1. CDR3 length: 14 residues. V dropped 4 bases and J dropped 2; count of bases not matched to a gene: 6. CDR1 is SGHRS, CDR2 YFSETQ, per germline. CDR3 bases: TGCGCCAGCAGCACAGACAGGGTCCCCTACGAGCAGTACTTC. Translating it yields CASSTDRVPYEQYF.

The chain uses TRBV2 and TRBJ1-5, with 9 bases that match TRBD1. Per germline, CDR1 SNHLY and CDR2 FYNNEI. CDR3 size: 15 residues. V shed 6 bases and J 6 bases; nucleotides not matched to a gene: 9. In DNA, the CDR3 is TGTGCCAGCAGGGGTGGGACAGGGAGTGGTCAGCCCCAGCATTTT. This translates into CASRGGTGSGQPQHF.

In this sample, this clone turned up a few times. J is TRBJ1-2 and V is TRBV3-1 (or the pseudogene TRBV3-2); TRBD1 is a possible D gene (5 bases). The V end was cut by 1 base, the J end by 7 bases, with 13 bases between. CDR1 and CDR2 from the germline V gene are LGHDT and YNNKEL (reference sequence). The CDR3 sequence is 14 residues long. CDR3 coding DNA: TGTGCCAGCAGCCAAGCAGGCAGGGAGGGTGGCTACACCTTC. This encodes CASSQAGREGGYTF.

V gene TRBV7-9 combines with J gene TRBJ2-7, with 12 nucleotides matching TRBD2. The ends lost 5 bases at V and 7 bases at J; junction bases unmatched: 12. The CDR3 is made up of 16 amino acids. CDR1 is SEHNR, CDR2 FQNEAQ, per germline (reference sequence). CDR3 protein: CASSPLTSGSLREQYF. The CDR3 DNA reads as TGTGCCAGCAGCCCGTTGACTAGCGGGAGTTTGAGGGAGCAGTACTTC.

The J gene is TRBJ1-5, the V gene TRBV7-9; perhaps TRBD1 as D (5 bases). Between the trimmed V and J ends, which lost 4 bases and 1 base, there was a span of 17 bases. This CDR3 has 17 residues. The V gene's germline CDR1 is SEHNR and CDR2 FQNEAQ (reference sequence). As DNA, the CDR3 is TGTGCCAGCAGCTCCACCTCAGGGACTAGCAGCAATCAGCCCCAGCATTTT. Protein: CASSSTSGTSSNQPQHF.

The V and J genes are TRBV27 and TRBJ2-7; D is perhaps TRBD2 (5 bases). V was cut by 4 bases and J by 3 bases, with 16 bases left in between. Germline CDR1 is MNHEY and CDR2 is SMNVEV (reference sequence). The length of the CDR3 is 15 residues. In DNA form, the CDR3 reads TGTGCCAGCAGTTCCCCCGTCAGCGGTGTCTACGAGCAGTACTTC. It yields the protein CASSSPVSGVYEQYF.

V gene TRBV24-1 combines with J gene TRBJ2-2, with D possibly matching TRBD1 (5 bases). The V end lost 3 bases, the J end lost 2 bases, and 9 bases lay between the germline ends. The CDR3 is 15 amino acids. Germline V gene data show CDR1 as KGHDR and CDR2 as SFDVKD. The CDR3 nucleotides read TGTGCCACCAGTGATATACAGGTTAACACCGGGGAGCTGTTTTTT. Its protein product is CATSDIQVNTGELFF.

The J gene is TRBJ2-1, the V gene TRBV19; 9 bases are shared with TRBD1. V shed 2 bases and J 9 bases; nucleotides not matched to a gene: 8. The CDR3 extends over 15 amino acids. Germline CDR1 LNHDA, CDR2 SQIVND (reference sequence). The CDR3 is CASSIKGQGEREQFF. CDR3 nucleotides: TGTGCCAGTAGTATAAAGGGACAGGGCGAACGTGAGCAGTTCTTC.

The chain is built from TRBV15 and TRBJ2-1, with TRBD2 identical over 10 bases. V gave up 3 bases and J gave up 7 bases; unmatched junction bases: 3. The CDR3 is made up of 14 amino acids. Germline lookup yields CDR1 LNHNV and CDR2 YYDKDF (reference sequence). The CDR3 DNA is TGTGCCACCAGCAGGGGACTAGCGAGTAATGAGCAGTTCTTC. Protein: CATSRGLASNEQFF.

This clone is a singleton in its sample. This chain connects TRBV27 to TRBJ1-2; maybe TRBD1 (6 bases). There are 14 residues in the CDR3. The germline gives CDR1 MNHEY, CDR2 SMNVEV (reference sequence). Trimming stripped 6 bases from V and 7 bases from J, with 18 bases between. Here the CDR3 reads CASRSIGGSVGYTF. CDR3 in DNA: TGTGCCAGCAGGTCTATAGGGGGAAGTGTTGGCTACACCTTC.

This clone showed up just a few times. V gene TRBV5-1 combines with J gene TRBJ2-4; 14 bases are shared with TRBD2. Trimming at V came to 0 bases and at J to 0 bases, leaving 2 bases not matched to a gene. Germline V gene data show CDR1 as SGHRS and CDR2 as YFSETQ. CDR3 length: 18 amino acids. The DNA of the CDR3 is TGCGCCAGCAGCTTGGAGACTAGCGGGAGGGAAGCCAAAAACATTCAGTACTTC. Protein sequence: CASSLETSGREAKNIQYF.

The chain links TRBV10-3 to TRBJ2-3; D not certain. In germline, CDR1 is ENHRY, CDR2 SYGVKD. CDR3 size: 11 residues. Trimming shortened V by 9 bases and J by 6 bases, and 10 bases separated the two germline ends. This CDR3 is CAIAVLDTQYF. CDR3 DNA sequence: TGTGCCATTGCGGTATTGGATACGCAGTATTTT.

This clone was recorded once. V is TRBV28 and J is TRBJ2-6; 8 nucleotides agree with TRBD2. This CDR3 is 13 amino acids long. The germline V gene encodes CDR1 MDHEN and CDR2 SYDVKM. J gave up 3 bases and V 8 bases, and 0 bases lay outside the gene matches. The DNA for the CDR3 is TGTGCCAGCGCGGGAGGTGGGGCCAACGTCCTGACTTTC. Translation: CASAGGGANVLTF.

This chain links TRBV29-1 with TRBJ1-1, with TRBD1 as a possible D gene (5 bases). Germline V gene lookup returns CDR1 SQVTM and CDR2 ANQGSEA. With 8 bases removed from V and 4 bases from J, the gap between germline ends came to 11 bases. CDR3 length: 11 residues. The CDR3 DNA follows: TGCAGCCTGGGGGGTGGCACTGAAGCTTTCTTT. Protein product: CSLGGGTEAFF.

This chain connects TRBV7-8 to TRBJ2-1, with 13 bases matching TRBD2. The CDR3 has 15 residues. V was pared by 5 bases and J by 10 bases, with 8 bases of the junction left unmatched. Germline CDR1 SGHVS, CDR2 FQNEAQ. The CDR3 protein is CASSTTSGRAREQFF. The CDR3 DNA reads TGTGCCAGCAGCACTACTAGCGGGAGGGCCCGGGAGCAGTTCTTC.

Only a few counts were recorded for this clone. The rearrangement links TRBV6-5 to TRBJ2-5, with a tentative D call TRBD2 (5 bases). Germline V gives CDR1 MNHEY, CDR2 SVGAGI. Trimming removed 10 bases at V and 5 bases at J, with 17 bases between. The CDR3 has 13 residues. This chain's CDR3 is CATTPRGEETQYF. DNA of the CDR3: TGTGCCACCACACCACGGGGAGAGGAGACCCAGTACTTC.

V is TRBV28 and J is TRBJ1-2, with D possibly TRBD1 on 6 matching bases. The CDR3 extends over 14 amino acids. Germline V lookup: CDR1 MDHEN, CDR2 SYDVKM. The germline V and J ends were trimmed by 8 bases and 0 bases, with 13 bases remaining between them. Written as DNA, the CDR3 is TGTGCCAGCGGACAGATTCAAGCTAACTATGGCTACACCTTC. The encoded protein is CASGQIQANYGYTF.

The V gene is TRBV7-8, the J gene TRBJ1-3, with 7 bases aligning to TRBD1. CDR1 and CDR2 from the germline V gene are SGHVS and FQNEAQ. V was clipped by 2 bases and J by 2 bases; unmatched bases: 6. This CDR3 is 16 amino acids long. CDR3 coding DNA: TGTGCCAGCAGCTTAACAGGGGTTTTAACTGGAAACACCATATATTTT. Protein: CASSLTGVLTGNTIYF.

CDR3 protein: CASSYSRGMTEAFF. CDR3 bases: TGTGCCAGCAGTTACTCGAGAGGGATGACTGAAGCTTTCTTT. This chain connects TRBV6-2 or TRBV6-3 to TRBJ1-1; D not certain. This CDR3 is built from 14 residues. V lost 0 bases to trimming and J lost 5 bases, with 10 bases between them. CDR1 and CDR2 from the germline V gene are MNHEY and SVGEGT.